The subject of this entry is one TCR beta chain. Its antigen is currently unknown. Other nucleotide sequences in the sample specify the same CDR3. This CDR3 has 11 amino acids. V was cut by 3 bases and J by 5 bases, with 4 bases left in between. Germline CDR1 and CDR2: MNHEY and SMNVEV (reference sequence). This record comes from a study of T cell responses to AZD1222 COVID-19 vaccine. Study conclusions and caveats: White British donors predominated, females outnumbered males, and clonal diversity was possibly underestimated. The span of vaccine-associated CD4 TCRs extended across spike, with dominance at 160-218 and 743-854. The study sampled repertoires only after the peak T cell response.

TCRdb's table, derived via immunoSEQ multiplex PCR, lists solely in-frame clones and lacks some. The table lists under 200,000 clones, around nine tenths of them singletons. The sample consisted of peripheral blood, taken 28 days after the second dose of the MenACWY control vaccine. V usage is TRBV27 and J usage is TRBJ2-5; D unresolved. The clonotype was recovered from an adult who received the MenACWY meningococcal vaccine as a control. The CDR3 DNA reads TGTGCCAGCAGTTTGGGTGAGACCCAGTACTTC. Amino acid sequence: CASSLGETQYF.